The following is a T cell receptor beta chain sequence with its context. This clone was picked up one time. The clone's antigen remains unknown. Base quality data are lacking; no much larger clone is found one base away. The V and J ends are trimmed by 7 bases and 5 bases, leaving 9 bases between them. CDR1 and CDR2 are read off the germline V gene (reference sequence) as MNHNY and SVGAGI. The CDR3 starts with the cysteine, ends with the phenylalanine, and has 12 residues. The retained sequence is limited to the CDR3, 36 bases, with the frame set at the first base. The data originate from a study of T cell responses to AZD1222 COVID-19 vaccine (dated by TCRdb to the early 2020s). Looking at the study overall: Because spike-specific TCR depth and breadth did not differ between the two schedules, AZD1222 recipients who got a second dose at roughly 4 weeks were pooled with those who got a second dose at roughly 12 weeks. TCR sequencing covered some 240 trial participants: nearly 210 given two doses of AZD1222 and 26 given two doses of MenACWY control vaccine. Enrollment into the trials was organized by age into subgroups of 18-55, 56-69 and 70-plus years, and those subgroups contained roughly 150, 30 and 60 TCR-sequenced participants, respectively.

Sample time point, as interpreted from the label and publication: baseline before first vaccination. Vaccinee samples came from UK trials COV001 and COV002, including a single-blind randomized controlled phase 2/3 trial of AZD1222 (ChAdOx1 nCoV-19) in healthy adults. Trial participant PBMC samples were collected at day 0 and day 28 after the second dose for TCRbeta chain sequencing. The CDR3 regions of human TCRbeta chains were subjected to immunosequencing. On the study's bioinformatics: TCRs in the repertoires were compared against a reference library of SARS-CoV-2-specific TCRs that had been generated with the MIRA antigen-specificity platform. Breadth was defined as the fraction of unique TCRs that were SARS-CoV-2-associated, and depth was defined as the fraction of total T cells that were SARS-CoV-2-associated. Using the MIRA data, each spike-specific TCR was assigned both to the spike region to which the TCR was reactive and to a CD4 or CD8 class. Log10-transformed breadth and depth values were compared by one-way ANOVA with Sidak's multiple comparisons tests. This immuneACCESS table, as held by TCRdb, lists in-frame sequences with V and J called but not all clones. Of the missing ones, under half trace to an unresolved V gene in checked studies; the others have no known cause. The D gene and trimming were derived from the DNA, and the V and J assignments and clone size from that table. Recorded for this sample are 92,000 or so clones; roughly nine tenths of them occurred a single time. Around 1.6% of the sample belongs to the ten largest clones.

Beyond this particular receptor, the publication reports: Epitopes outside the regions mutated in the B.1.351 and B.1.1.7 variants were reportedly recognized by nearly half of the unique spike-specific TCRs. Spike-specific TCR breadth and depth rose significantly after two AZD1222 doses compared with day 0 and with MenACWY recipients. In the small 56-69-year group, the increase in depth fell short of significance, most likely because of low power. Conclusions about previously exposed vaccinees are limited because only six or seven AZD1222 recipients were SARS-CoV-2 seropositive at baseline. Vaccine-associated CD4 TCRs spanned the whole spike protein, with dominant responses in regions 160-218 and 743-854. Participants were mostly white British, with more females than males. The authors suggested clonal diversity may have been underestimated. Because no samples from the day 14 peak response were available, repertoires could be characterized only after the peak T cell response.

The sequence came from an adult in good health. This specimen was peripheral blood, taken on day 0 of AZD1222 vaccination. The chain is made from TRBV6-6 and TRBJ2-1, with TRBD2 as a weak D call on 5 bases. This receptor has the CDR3 CASNLGDNEQFF. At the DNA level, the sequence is TGTGCCAGCAATCTGGGAGACAATGAGCAGTTCTTC.